The 30 T cell receptor beta chains in this list originate from one sample, sequenced in a study of shared clonotypes between healthy human individuals. The table came from immunoSEQ multiplex PCR; TCRdb's copy has only in-frame clones and leaves some out. The sample has 950,000 to 1,100,000 clones; under 80% are singletons. Sequenced input: memory CD4+ T cells sorted from blood. Subset here: CD45RA-negative fraction. Receptor source: a man aged 18 to 29 in good health.

This clone was found once. The rearrangement joins TRBV15 to TRBJ1-2; D not resolved. V was trimmed by 0 bases and J by 2 bases, leaving 13 bases between them. Germline values: CDR1 LNHNV, CDR2 YYDKDF (reference sequence). CDR3 size: 16 residues. Here the CDR3 DNA reads TGTGCCACCAGCAGAGATCTCGTGGGATTAAACTATGGCTACACCTTC. Its translation: CATSRDLVGLNYGYTF. Based on the CDR3 plus reference TRBV15 and TRBJ1-2, the full variable domain is DAMVIQNPRYQVTQFGKPVTLSCSQTLNHNVMYWYQQKSSQAPKLLFHYYDKDFNNEADTPDNFQSRRPNTSFCFLDIRSPGLGDTAMYLCATSRDLVGLNYGYTFGSGTRLTVV.

Here the CDR3 reads CASGQQGGSTDTQYF. CDR3 in DNA: TGCGCCAGCGGCCAACAGGGGGGGAGCACAGATACGCAGTATTTT. The rearrangement uses TRBV5-1 and TRBJ2-3; D might be TRBD1 (8 bases). V was shortened by 7 bases and J by 0 bases, with 15 bases between the two germline ends. Looked up from germline, CDR1 is SGHRS and CDR2 is YFSETQ. The CDR3 has 15 residues.

This chain uses TRBV7-2 with TRBJ2-5; 11 bases map to TRBD2. Germline V gene sequence: CDR1 SGHTA, CDR2 FQGNSA. CDR3 length: 18 residues. The V gene end was trimmed by 2 bases and the J gene end by 1 base; junction bases not matched to a gene: 9. The CDR3, as DNA: TGTGCCAGCAGCTTAAGTAGACTAGCGGGAACCTTCCAAGAGACCCAGTACTTC. It is translated as CASSLSRLAGTFQETQYF.

The V call is TRBV18, the J call TRBJ2-1; TRBD1 is a possible D gene (6 bases). This CDR3 comprises 15 residues. Per the germline V gene, CDR1 is KGHSH and CDR2 is LQKENI. V lost 6 bases and J lost 8, with 20 bases in between. This CDR3 reads CASSPNWGLRDEQFF. Here the CDR3 DNA reads TGTGCCAGCTCCCCCAATTGGGGGCTAAGGGATGAGCAGTTCTTC.

This rearrangement joins TRBV19 to TRBJ2-3; 7 bases line up with TRBD2. V trimming: 2 bases; J trimming: 4 bases; junction bases outside the gene matches: 9. The CDR3 totals 16 residues. CDR1 is LNHDA and CDR2 is SQIVND in the germline V gene (reference sequence). CDR3 in amino acids: CASSIRTGGGPDTQYF. The CDR3 DNA reads TGTGCCAGTAGTATACGTACGGGGGGAGGCCCAGATACGCAGTATTTT.

The genes are TRBV2 and TRBJ1-1, with D unresolved. Germline V gene lookup returns CDR1 SNHLY and CDR2 FYNNEI. V shed 2 bases and J shed 1 base, with 5 bases lying between them. The CDR3 covers 13 residues. CDR3 region: CASSEHQNTEAFF. The DNA of the CDR3 is TGTGCCAGCAGTGAACACCAGAACACTGAAGCTTTCTTT.

This chain connects TRBV28 to TRBJ1-2; tentatively, D is TRBD1 (5 bases). The CDR3 extends over 14 amino acids. Germline values: CDR1 MDHEN, CDR2 SYDVKM. Trimming took off 1 base at V and 8 bases at J, with 14 bases between the two ends. CDR3 sequence reads: CASSLSGYPGGYTF. For the CDR3, the DNA is TGTGCCAGCAGTTTATCAGGGTACCCTGGGGGCTACACCTTC.

With regard to this clone: Other nucleotide sequences in the sample specify the same CDR3. The chain carries TRBV5-1 and TRBJ2-7, with TRBD2 matching 11 bases. The CDR3 runs 15 residues. Germline V gene sequence: CDR1 SGHRS, CDR2 YFSETQ. V was clipped by 0 bases and J by 4 bases; unmatched bases: 3. CDR3 sequence reads: CASSLGTSGPYEQYF. As DNA, the CDR3 is TGCGCCAGCAGCTTGGGGACTAGCGGGCCTTACGAGCAGTACTTC.

The chain employs TRBV27 and TRBJ2-3; a weak D match, TRBD1 (5 bases). CDR3 length: 14 residues. Germline CDR1 reads MNHEY; CDR2 reads SMNVEV (reference sequence). Trimming cost V 3 bases and J 6 bases, with 13 bases left between them. The CDR3 nucleotides read TGTGCCAGCAGTTTGGGAAGGGGTCGGGATACGCAGTATTTT. Its translation is CASSLGRGRDTQYF.

V usage is TRBV7-2 and J usage is TRBJ2-1, with D perhaps matching TRBD1 (5 bases). The CDR3 spans 15 residues. The germline CDR1 and CDR2 sequences are SGHTA and FQGNSA. Deletions cut 5 bases from V and 5 bases from J, with 16 bases between. Written as DNA, the CDR3 is TGTGCCAGCAGCGCCCACCAGGGTTCCCACAATGAGCAGTTCTTC. It translates to CASSAHQGSHNEQFF.

The V and J genes are TRBV11-3 and TRBJ2-5; weak D call: TRBD1 (6 bases). The CDR3 is made up of 14 amino acids. Between the trimmed V and J ends, which lost 5 bases and 7 bases, there was a span of 17 bases. The germline CDR1 and CDR2 sequences are SGHNT and YENEEA. CDR3 amino acids: CASSGPQGSGTQYF. As DNA, the CDR3 is TGTGCCAGCAGCGGACCCCAGGGGAGCGGGACCCAGTACTTC.

The V call is TRBV6-8, the J call TRBJ1-3; the D is unclear. Looked up from germline, CDR1 is MNHGY and CDR2 is SAAAGT. This CDR3 is 19 amino acids long. Trimming shortened V by 0 bases and J by 0 bases, and 18 bases separated the two germline ends. CDR3 sequence: CASSYSTQLRAYSGNTIYF. In DNA, the CDR3 is TGTGCCAGCAGTTACTCCACACAACTAAGAGCCTACTCTGGAAACACCATATATTTT.

V is TRBV19 and J is TRBJ1-6; a possible D gene is TRBD1 (5 bases). V was clipped by 4 bases and J by 7 bases, with 14 bases between them. Germline assignment: CDR1 LNHDA and CDR2 SQIVND (reference sequence). The CDR3 sequence is 15 residues long. The CDR3 bases are TGTGCCAGTAGTACTACAGGTATTAACAATTCACCCCTCCACTTT. Its translation is CASSTTGINNSPLHF. The complete variable domain, with remaining parts taken from reference TRBV19 and TRBJ1-6, reads DGGITQSPKYLFRKEGQNVTLSCEQNLNHDAMYWYRQDPGQGLRLIYYSQIVNDFQKGDIAEGYSVSREKKESFPLTVTSAQKNPTAFYLCASSTTGINNSPLHFGNGTRLTVT.

J is TRBJ1-4 and V is TRBV28, with 9 bases lining up with TRBD1. Per germline, CDR1 MDHEN and CDR2 SYDVKM. This CDR3 is built from 15 residues. With 4 bases clipped from V and 7 bases from J, the junction kept 7 bases outside the gene matches. CDR3 sequence (DNA): TGTGCCAGCAGTTCGCCTACAGGGGGCACTGAAAAACTGTTTTTT. This translates into CASSSPTGGTEKLFF.

The gene calls are TRBV7-2 and TRBJ2-2, with D possibly being TRBD2 (6 bases). CDR1 and CDR2 from the germline V gene are SGHTA and FQGNSA. Trimming pared 10 bases from V and 7 bases from J, leaving 19 bases between. This CDR3 is 14 amino acids long. The chain's CDR3 is CATDTGGTNGELFF. DNA of the CDR3: TGTGCCACCGACACTGGCGGGACCAACGGGGAGCTGTTTTTT.

Points on this clone: Other DNA sequences in the sample encode the same CDR3. V gene TRBV5-1 combines with J gene TRBJ2-1; 12 bases match TRBD2. This CDR3 is 15 amino acids long. V shed 0 bases and J 7 bases; nucleotides not matched to a gene: 2. The V gene's germline CDR1 is SGHRS and CDR2 YFSETQ. The CDR3 DNA sequence: TGCGCCAGCAGCTTGGGACTAGCGGGAGTGAATGAGCAGTTCTTC. Translated, it gives CASSLGLAGVNEQFF.

The chain has TRBV10-3 and TRBJ2-2; D might be TRBD2 (5 bases). V was pared by 6 bases and J by 5 bases, with 7 bases between. Germline V gives CDR1 ENHRY, CDR2 SYGVKD. The CDR3 covers 12 residues. The CDR3 spells CAISGDTGELFF. The CDR3 region has the DNA TGTGCCATCAGCGGGGATACCGGGGAGCTGTTTTTT.

This clone was counted many times. This chain connects TRBV5-1 to TRBJ1-2, with D possibly matching TRBD1 (5 bases). CDR1 is SGHRS and CDR2 is YFSETQ in the germline V gene. The CDR3 extends over 15 amino acids. Trimming took 2 bases from V and 3 from J, leaving 14 bases between them. CDR3 DNA sequence: TGCGCCAGCAGCTTTGGGGCAGGTATCGACTATGGCTACACCTTC. It specifies CASSFGAGIDYGYTF.

The rearrangement joins TRBV5-1 to TRBJ1-5, with TRBD1 as a possible D gene (6 bases). The V gene's germline CDR1 is SGHRS and CDR2 YFSETQ. V was shortened by 2 bases and J by 4 bases, with 13 bases between the two germline ends. The CDR3 is 15 residues long. This CDR3 is CASSLQGFMNQPQHF. Here the CDR3 DNA reads TGCGCCAGCAGCTTACAGGGATTTATGAATCAGCCCCAGCATTTT.

This clone was picked up many times. The chain uses TRBV5-1 and TRBJ2-3; D gene unclear. Trimming left V 0 bases short and J 5 bases short, with 10 bases between. CDR3 length equals 14 residues. The V gene's germline CDR1 is SGHRS and CDR2 YFSETQ. In DNA form, the CDR3 reads TGCGCCAGCAGCTTGGCCCAAAAAGGAGATACGCAGTATTTT. Translated: CASSLAQKGDTQYF.

The chain links TRBV5-6 to TRBJ2-2; either TRBD1 or TRBD2 may fit D (6 bases each). Deletions cut 0 bases from V and 7 bases from J, with 16 bases between. CDR3 length: 16 residues. Per the germline V gene, CDR1 is SGHDT and CDR2 is YYEEEE. CDR3 nucleotides: TGTGCCAGCAGCTTGGTCCCCGGGGGCGGAATCGGGGAGCTGTTTTTT. Protein: CASSLVPGGGIGELFF.

The CDR3 DNA reads as TGTGCCAGCAGTGACCCGCGGGGGCAGGTTCAGCCCCAGCATTTT. This codes for CASSDPRGQVQPQHF. This chain joins TRBV6-6 and TRBJ1-5; tentatively, D is TRBD1 (6 bases). Germline V gives CDR1 MNHNY, CDR2 SVGAGI (reference sequence). Deletions cut 5 bases from V and 6 bases from J, with 17 bases between. The CDR3 contains 15 residues.

With respect to this clone: Distinct nucleotide sequences in the sample also encode this CDR3. The gene calls are TRBV5-1 and TRBJ1-6; TRBD1 might be the D (5 bases). The CDR3 is made up of 15 amino acids. Trimming shortened V by 0 bases and J by 8 bases, and 12 bases separated the two germline ends. Germline CDR1 and CDR2: SGHRS and YFSETQ. Here the CDR3 DNA reads TGCGCCAGCAGCTTGGGAGGGGCGAGGGATTCACCCCTCCACTTT. This gives the protein CASSLGGARDSPLHF.

V gene TRBV5-1 combines with J gene TRBJ2-3; unclear D gene. V was clipped by 3 bases and J by 2 bases, with 10 bases between them. The CDR3 runs 14 residues. The germline gives CDR1 SGHRS, CDR2 YFSETQ. CDR3 nucleotides: TGCGCCAGCAGCTACCGACAATTCACAGATACGCAGTATTTT. The encoded protein is CASSYRQFTDTQYF. The entire variable domain, with the rest obtained from reference TRBV5-1 and TRBJ2-3, is as follows: KAGVTQTPRYLIKTRGQQVTLSCSPISGHRSVSWYQQTPGQGLQFLFEYFSETQRNKGNFPGRFSGRQFSNSRSEMNVSTLELGDSALYLCASSYRQFTDTQYFGPGTRLTVL.

About this clone itself: This could be a read error, since a much larger clone is one nucleotide away. Other DNA sequences in this sample translate to the same CDR3. The genes are TRBV5-1 and TRBJ1-4; tentatively, D is TRBD1 (5 bases). The CDR3 length is 15 residues. Between the trimmed V and J ends, which lost 0 bases and 0 bases, there was a span of 6 bases. The germline gives CDR1 SGHRS, CDR2 YFSETQ. The CDR3 nucleotides read TGCGCCAGCAGCTTGGGAGGGGCAACTAATGAAAAACTGTTTTTT. Translated: CASSLGGATNEKLFF.

This clone was detected many times. CDR3 sequence reads: CASSQYEDYGELFF. DNA of the CDR3: TGTGCCAGCAGCCAATACGAGGATTACGGGGAGCTGTTTTTT. V usage is TRBV16 and J usage is TRBJ2-2; D remains ambiguous. The CDR3 extends over 14 amino acids. Germline loops: CDR1 KGHSY, CDR2 FQNENV. V was clipped by 1 base and J by 7 bases, with 10 bases between them. The entire variable domain, with the rest obtained from reference TRBV16 and TRBJ2-2, is as follows: GEEVAQTPKHLVRGEGQKAKLYCAPIKGHSYVFWYQQVLKNEFKFLISFQNENVFDETGMPKERFSAKCLPNSPCSLEIQATKLEDSAVYFCASSQYEDYGELFFGEGSRLTVL.

V is TRBV28 and J is TRBJ1-5; a possible D gene is TRBD1 (6 bases). The CDR3 consists of 13 residues. Trimming removed 7 bases from V and 3 bases from J, with 10 bases in between. Germline assignment: CDR1 MDHEN and CDR2 SYDVKM. This CDR3 reads CASKDSHNQPQHF. The CDR3 DNA follows: TGTGCCAGCAAGGACAGTCACAATCAGCCCCAGCATTTT.

The chain carries TRBV18 and TRBJ2-2, with D perhaps TRBD2 (6 bases). The length of the CDR3 is 14 residues. Trimming took 7 bases from V and 1 from J, leaving 10 bases between them. The germline V gene has CDR1 KGHSH and CDR2 LQKENI. DNA of the CDR3: TGTGCCAGCTTCATGGGACTGAACACCGGGGAGCTGTTTTTT. This sequence encodes CASFMGLNTGELFF.

This rearrangement joins TRBV5-1 to TRBJ2-7; tentatively, D is TRBD1 or TRBD2 (5 bases each). CDR3 length: 14 residues. Germline V lookup: CDR1 SGHRS, CDR2 YFSETQ. V was clipped by 4 bases and J by 1 base, with 12 bases between them. This CDR3 is CASSLAGASYEQYF. CDR3 DNA sequence: TGCGCCAGCAGCCTCGCCGGGGCATCCTACGAGCAGTACTTC.

The chain has TRBV5-1 and TRBJ2-5; 9 nucleotides match TRBD2. Trimming cost V 0 bases and J 1 base; bases outside gene matches: 4. Germline CDR1 reads SGHRS; CDR2 reads YFSETQ. The CDR3 is made up of 16 amino acids. The CDR3 loop reads CASSLAGGGAQETQYF. CDR3 bases: TGCGCCAGCAGCTTGGCGGGCGGGGGGGCCCAAGAGACCCAGTACTTC.